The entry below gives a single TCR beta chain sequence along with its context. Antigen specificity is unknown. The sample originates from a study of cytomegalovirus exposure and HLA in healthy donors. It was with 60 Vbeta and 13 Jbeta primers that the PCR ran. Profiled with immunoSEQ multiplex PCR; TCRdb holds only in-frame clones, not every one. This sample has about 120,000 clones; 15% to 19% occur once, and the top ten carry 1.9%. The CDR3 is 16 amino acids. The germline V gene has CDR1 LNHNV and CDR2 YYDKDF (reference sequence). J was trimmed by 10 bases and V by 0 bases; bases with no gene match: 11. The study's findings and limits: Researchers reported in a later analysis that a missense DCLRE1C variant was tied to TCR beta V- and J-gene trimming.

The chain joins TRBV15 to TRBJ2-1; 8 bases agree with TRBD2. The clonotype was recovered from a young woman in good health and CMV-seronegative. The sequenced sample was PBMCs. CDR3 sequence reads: CATSREASGPLREQFF. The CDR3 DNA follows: TGTGCCACCAGCAGAGAGGCTAGCGGGCCACTCAGGGAGCAGTTCTTC.